This T cell receptor (beta chain) originates from a study of cytomegalovirus exposure and HLA in healthy donors. Across the study: Earlier work reported 95 million to 130 million unique TCR beta sequences from 180 million or so T cells. Study findings and constraints: What TCR beta sequences reportedly achieved was accurate prediction of HLA-A and HLA-B alleles in most subjects. When a later analysis was performed, an Asian-associated ancestry cluster reportedly had fewer N-insertions than the 666-donor mean.

Concerning this clone: The antigen is not known.

The PCR ran on 60 Vbeta and 13 Jbeta primers. Sequencing used immunoSEQ multiplex PCR; TCRdb keeps in-frame clones, though not all of them. This sample has about 160,000 clones; 81% occur once, and the top ten carry 1% to 1.5%. The CDR3 runs 13 residues. The ends were cut back, 3 bases at V and 7 bases at J, with 10 bases in the middle. From germline, CDR1 is LNHDA and CDR2 SQIVND (reference sequence). The source is a man in his fifties in good health and CMV-seropositive. J is TRBJ1-5 and V is TRBV19; D perhaps matches TRBD1 (6 bases). The sequencing sample was made of PBMCs. The CDR3 reads CASSMGAEQPQHF. Here the CDR3 DNA reads TGTGCCAGTAGTATGGGGGCGGAACAGCCCCAGCATTTT.